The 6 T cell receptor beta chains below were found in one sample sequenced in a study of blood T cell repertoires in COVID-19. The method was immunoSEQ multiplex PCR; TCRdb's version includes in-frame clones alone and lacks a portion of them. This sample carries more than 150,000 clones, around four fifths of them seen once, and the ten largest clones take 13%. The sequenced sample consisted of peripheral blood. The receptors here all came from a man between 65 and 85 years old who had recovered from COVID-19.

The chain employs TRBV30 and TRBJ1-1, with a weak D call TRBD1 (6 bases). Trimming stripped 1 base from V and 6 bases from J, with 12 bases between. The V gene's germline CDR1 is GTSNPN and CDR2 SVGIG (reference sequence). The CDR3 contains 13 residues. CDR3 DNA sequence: TGTGCCTGGAGTGCCCAAGACAGGTCTGAAGCTTTCTTT. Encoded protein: CAWSAQDRSEAFF.

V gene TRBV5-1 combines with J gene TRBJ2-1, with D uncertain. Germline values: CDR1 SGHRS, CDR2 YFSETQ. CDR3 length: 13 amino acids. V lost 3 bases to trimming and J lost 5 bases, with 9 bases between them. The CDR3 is CASSWAVNNEQFF. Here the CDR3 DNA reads TGCGCCAGCAGCTGGGCTGTTAACAATGAGCAGTTCTTC.

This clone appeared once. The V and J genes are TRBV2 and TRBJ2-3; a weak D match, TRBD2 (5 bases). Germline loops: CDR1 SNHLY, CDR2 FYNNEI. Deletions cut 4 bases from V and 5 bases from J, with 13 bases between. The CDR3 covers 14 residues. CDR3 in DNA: TGTGCCAGCAGTGTTAGCCTAGCCCAAGATACGCAGTATTTT. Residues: CASSVSLAQDTQYF.

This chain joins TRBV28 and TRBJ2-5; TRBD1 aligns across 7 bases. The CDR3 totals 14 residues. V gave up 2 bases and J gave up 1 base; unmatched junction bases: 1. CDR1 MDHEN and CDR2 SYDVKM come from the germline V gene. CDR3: CASSLRQGQETQYF. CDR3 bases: TGTGCCAGCAGTTTAAGACAGGGCCAAGAGACCCAGTACTTC.

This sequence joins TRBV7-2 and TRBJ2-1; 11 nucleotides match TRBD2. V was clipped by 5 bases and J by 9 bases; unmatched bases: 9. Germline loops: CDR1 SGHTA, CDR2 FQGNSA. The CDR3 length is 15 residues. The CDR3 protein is CASSITSGRGVEQFF. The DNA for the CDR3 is TGTGCCAGCAGCATCACTAGCGGGAGAGGAGTTGAGCAGTTCTTC.

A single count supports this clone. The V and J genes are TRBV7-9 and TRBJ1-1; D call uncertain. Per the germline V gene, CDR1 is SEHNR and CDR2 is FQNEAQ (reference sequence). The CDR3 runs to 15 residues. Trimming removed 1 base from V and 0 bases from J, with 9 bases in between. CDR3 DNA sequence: TGTGCCAGCAGCTTAGACAGCTACATGAACACTGAAGCTTTCTTT. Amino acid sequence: CASSLDSYMNTEAFF.